This T cell receptor (beta chain) is from a study of blood T cell repertoires in COVID-19. Across the whole study: The United States, Italy and Spain were the sources of the acute and convalescent COVID-19 samples. Nucleic acid was either cDNA or gDNA, and it came from T cells, B-cell-depleted T cells, or PBMCs.

CDR1 and CDR2 (germline): PRHDT, FYEKMQ (reference sequence). V lost 2 bases, J lost 6 bases, and 7 bases stayed unmatched. CDR3 length: 15 residues. In the authors' workflow: For nucleated cells, counts were estimated from reference gene primer amplification. The protocol was immunoSEQ multiplex PCR, while the TCRdb copy is restricted to in-frame clones and leaves out a portion. V and J calls and clone size come straight from that table; D and trimming were deduced from the DNA. The sample contains approximately 180,000 clones, approximately 80% of which appear only once. Input material: peripheral blood. The chain couples TRBV13 to TRBJ2-1, with 7 bases identical to TRBD1. This sequence was found in a woman aged 80 or over with COVID-19, enrolled during active disease. The chain's CDR3 is CASSLKGAFGNEQFF. Here the CDR3 DNA reads TGTGCCAGCAGCTTAAAGGGGGCCTTTGGCAATGAGCAGTTCTTC.